This T cell receptor (beta chain) was captured by sequencing in a study of blood T cells in healthy people across ages. This CDR3 comprises 17 residues. Of note for this clonotype: Sequence at one end of the junction differs from germline and may be a read error.

Combining a sample-barcoded 5' primer with a J-beta primer mix, a second PCR ran for 7 to 11 cycles. Sequencing of every sample gave 3 million or more CDR3-containing paired-end reads. TCRdb re-derived calls from the 5' RACE reads in MiXCR, one entry per CDR3 protein. The sample comprises more than 650,000 distinct CDR3 sequences, 20% to 25% of which are singletons, and roughly 22% rests with the top ten. The sequence derives from a man between 65 and 80 years old in good health. The V gene is TRBV12-3 or TRBV12-4, the J gene TRBJ2-5; 9 bases match TRBD2. Sequenced sample: blood. The chain's CDR3 is CASSLARAGGPRSIKFF. CDR3 in DNA: TGTGCCAGCAGTTTAGCGCGCGCGGGGGGGCCCCGCTCAATAAAGTTCTTC.